This T cell receptor (beta chain) was sequenced in a study of low-dose radiotherapy and immunotherapy resistance in tumors. As for the study in general: A dose of 300 mg of oral aspirin was taken by patients daily for four cycles from cycle 1 day 1.

This clonotype appeared many times. Trimming stripped 0 bases from V and 0 bases from J, with 12 bases between. From germline, CDR1 is MNHGY and CDR2 SAAAGT. CDR3 size: 17 residues. Primers used for first-strand cDNA, a TRAV- and TRBV-specific set, covered both alpha and beta chains. It was with a constant-region primer and a V-primer adapter that TCRs were amplified over around 20 PCR cycles. In vitro transcription served to amplify the mRNA that had been isolated. TCRdb re-derived calls from the reads in MiXCR, one entry per CDR3 protein. This table holds approximately 100,000 distinct CDR3 sequences, around 21% found once. Time point denoted: after trial treatment. Stated treatment: LDRT plus nivolumab, ipilimumab, low-dose cyclophosphamide and aspirin (RACIN trial).

The rearrangement uses TRBV6-8 and TRBJ2-1; D is unresolved. Material: PBMCs, obtained after low-dose radiotherapy plus immunotherapy. The origin of this receptor is a male donor with prostate cancer. The CDR3 DNA is TGTGCCAGCAGTTACTCGAAGACTCCTGGCTCCTACAATGAGCAGTTCTTC. This translates into CASSYSKTPGSYNEQFF.